This T cell receptor (beta chain) was sequenced for a study of regulatory T cells in long-lasting Graves disease. General observations from the study: The number of shared public clonotypes was higher in persistent patients (2,741) than new patients (approximately 1,000). Patients with persistent Graves' had lower TCR diversity than newly diagnosed patients.

Regarding this clonotype: Its antigen is not known.

Looked up from germline, CDR1 is LGHNA and CDR2 is YNFKEQ. J gave up 0 bases and V 0 bases, and 1 base lay outside the gene matches. The CDR3 extends over 15 amino acids. Sample time point: persistent/refractory GD, antithyroid drugs over 5 years with positive TRAb. PBMC RNA was the source of the TCR library. As a group, patients came from one endocrinology department in Xi'an, China. A volume of roughly 9.1 milliliters of peripheral blood was collected in EDTA tubes. Investigators prepared the TCR beta libraries by applying iRepertoire HTBI primers and Arm-PCR of CDR3 regions. One entry per CDR3 protein results from TCRdb running MiXCR on the multiplex PCR reads. This table holds a few hundred thousand distinct CDR3 sequences, 20% to 25% found once.

The source material was peripheral blood mononuclear cells (PBMCs), sampled when the disease was refractory, from a patient treated with antithyroid drugs. The chain recombines TRBV4-2 with TRBJ1-1; the match to TRBD1 covers 7 bases. This receptor was obtained from a female donor with Graves disease. The CDR3 sequence is CASSQEGQMNTEAFF. CDR3 in DNA: TGTGCCAGCAGCCAAGAGGGACAGATGAACACTGAAGCTTTCTTT.